Given below is one T cell receptor beta chain in context. This receptor's antigen is unknown. Base qualities are missing; no much larger clone stands one base away. Trimming removed 3 bases from V and 0 bases from J, leaving 8 bases between the germline ends. CDR1 is given as KGHSH and CDR2 as LQKENI, both from the germline V gene. Reading from cysteine to phenylalanine, the CDR3 counts 15 amino acids. Only the CDR3 part of the read is kept: 45 bases, read in frame from the first base. At diagnosis, tumor, uninvolved tumor-adjacent lung and peripheral blood were collected and then preserved as a mix of FFPE and fresh-frozen material. For TCR repertoire profiling, blood samples were analyzed as peripheral blood mononuclear cells. The data were taken from a study of T cells in localized non-small cell lung cancer (dated by TCRdb to 2019 to 2021). Study-wide context: Comparing tumors with uninvolved tumor-adjacent lungs, the study looked at the T cell repertoires of approximately 240 patients with early-stage NSCLC. The cohort was made up of hundreds of treatment-naive NSCLC patients whose localized lung tumors had been resected. Of the NSCLC patients, over 120 were male and about a hundred were female, and the mean age was approximately 66 years.

The investigation overall reported the following: Because the study design was exploratory, TCR variables were selected using unadjusted p-values without false-discovery rate correction. Higher blood T cell density associated with longer overall survival, while higher adjacent-lung clonality associated with shorter survival. Because multi-region sequencing of the tumors was not done, intratumor heterogeneity could not be ruled out. Uninvolved tumor-adjacent lung showed the highest T cell clonality, higher than tumor, which suggests more focused antigenic responses in the adjacent lung. Of the top 100 tumor clones, a median of around 57 were detected in paired uninvolved adjacent lung; about 28 were also among that lung's top 100.

The immunoSEQ Assay was used to sequence TCR beta CDR3 regions from DNA. Per the original workflow: T cell density was computed as TCR beta template counts normalized to usable DNA estimated by amplifying housekeeping genes. Richness was estimated with the preseqR package, extrapolating to 400,000 templates for PBMC samples and 120,000 templates for tissue samples. Clonality was defined by subtracting Pielou's evenness from one. Differential abundance testing on productive amino-acid clonotypes, with a minimum total count of 5 and an alpha of 0.1, was used to identify tissue-enriched TCRs. The Jaccard Index and the Morisita Overlap Index were used to measure repertoire overlap between compartments. GLIPH grouped TCR beta CDR3s together with public tetramer-defined viral CDR3s, and a viral motif had to include at least three viral sequences and show V-gene enrichment. Imported from immuneACCESS, the table was reduced by TCRdb to in-frame sequences with V and J called. These copies leave out some clones; in studies compared against another copy, an unresolved V gene accounts for under half, and the cause of the remainder is not known. V, J and clone size are taken as reported in that table, and D and trimming were inferred from the DNA itself. The sample profile shows around 26,000 clones; about 85% of them were found once. Roughly 9% of the sample goes to the ten largest clones.

The receptor was isolated from a man between 40 and 69 years old with stage III squamous cell lung carcinoma. Sample: peripheral blood, taken before any cancer treatment. The chain couples TRBV18 to TRBJ2-2, with the D gene too uncertain to name. The CDR3 protein: CASSPETSNTGELFF. In nucleotides, the sequence is TGTGCCAGCTCACCCGAGACTTCGAACACCGGGGAGCTGTTTTTT.